These T cell receptor beta chains were read from a single sample in a study of Ad26.COV2.S vaccination and SARS-CoV-2 variants. The repertoire was sequenced with immunoSEQ multiplex PCR; TCRdb's copy has only in-frame clones and lacks some. In the table there are about 97,000 clones, roughly 80% of which are singletons. The sequencing here drew on peripheral blood, taken after recovery from COVID-19. All receptors derive from a human donor who had recovered from COVID-19. Both conserved end residues are part of each CDR3. Each record gives: J gene, clone size, V gene, D gene, CDR3 protein, CDR3 DNA. D genes are given only for firm matches. Expanded clones get a size class; other rows say once, few or many, or leave the size out.

TRBJ2-7 few TRBV10-1 . CASSEVRGDGHEQYF TGCGCCAGCAGTGAGGTTCGGGGAGACGGCCACGAGCAGTACTTC
TRBJ2-1 . TRBV25-1 TRBD2 CASSRTGGPQQFF TGTGCCAGCAGTAGAACGGGGGGGCCCCAGCAGTTCTTC
TRBJ1-6 . TRBV7-2 . CASSFLQRGGNSPLHF TGTGCCAGCAGCTTTCTTCAACGGGGGGGGAATTCACCCCTCCACTTT
TRBJ2-5 . TRBV9 TRBD2 CASSVGAGAGETQYF TGTGCCAGCAGCGTAGGAGCGGGGGCGGGAGAGACCCAGTACTTC
TRBJ1-1 . TRBV28 . CASTLQGIKAFF TGTGCCAGCACCCTACAGGGCATAAAAGCTTTCTTT
TRBJ2-6 . TRBV7-2 . CASSLAPGVANVLTF TGTGCCAGCAGCTTAGCGCCCGGCGTGGCCAACGTCCTGACTTTC
TRBJ2-7 . TRBV6-5 . CASSTTGRGYEQYF TGTGCCAGCAGTACCACAGGTCGAGGGTACGAGCAGTACTTC
TRBJ2-3 . TRBV7-9 . CASEVDPTDTQYF TGTGCCTCCGAGGTAGACCCCACAGATACGCAGTATTTT
TRBJ2-3 few TRBV7-9 . CASRSGWQGTPESTDTQYF TGTGCCAGCAGGTCAGGTTGGCAGGGAACCCCAGAGAGCACAGATACGCAGTATTTT
TRBJ2-2 few TRBV7-6 TRBD1 CASRGTGSLSGELFF TGTGCCAGCAGGGGGACAGGGTCCCTCTCCGGGGAGCTGTTTTTT
TRBJ1-6 few TRBV7-9 . CASSSKSSYNSPLHF TGTGCCAGCAGCTCAAAGAGCTCCTATAATTCACCCCTCCACTTT
TRBJ2-5 . TRBV27 TRBD2 CASSARDLIWGGETQYF TGTGCCAGCAGTGCCCGGGACCTGATATGGGGAGGGGAGACCCAGTACTTC
TRBJ2-2 . TRBV2 TRBD2 CASSPIGGAAGELFF TGTGCCAGCAGTCCCATCGGGGGGGCCGCCGGGGAGCTGTTTTTT
TRBJ1-4 . TRBV28 . CASSLSSSPNEKLFF TGTGCCAGCAGTTTATCATCATCCCCTAATGAAAAACTGTTTTTT
TRBJ1-1 . TRBV12-3/TRBV12-4 . CASSLGRTEAFF TGTGCCAGCAGTTTAGGGAGGACTGAAGCTTTCTTT
TRBJ2-1 . TRBV5-4 . CASSNPRGARNEQFF TGTGCCAGCAGCAACCCCCGGGGGGCGAGGAATGAGCAGTTCTTC
TRBJ1-4 . TRBV2 . CASSEYPQALWPTAGMMGLFF TGTGCCAGCAGTGAATATCCACAGGCCCTGTGGCCGACTGCGGGAATGATGGGACTGTTTTTT
TRBJ2-2 once TRBV19 . CASKSFRVNTGELFF TGTGCCAGTAAATCTTTTAGGGTGAACACCGGGGAGCTGTTTTTT
TRBJ2-3 . TRBV2 TRBD2 CASSGRTSSGMDTQYF TGTGCCAGCAGTGGGCGGACTAGCAGCGGTATGGATACGCAGTATTTT
TRBJ2-1 . TRBV6-5 TRBD1 CASGGGQGWNEQFF TGTGCCAGCGGGGGGGGACAGGGGTGGAATGAGCAGTTCTTC
TRBJ2-4 once TRBV7-2 . CASSFLENIQYF TGTGCCAGCAGCTTTCTAGAAAACATTCAGTACTTC
TRBJ1-4 . TRBV2 . CASSESPATNEKLFF TGTGCCAGCAGTGAAAGTCCGGCAACTAATGAAAAACTGTTTTTT
TRBJ2-7 . TRBV10-2 . CASRLGYEQYF TGCGCCAGCAGGTTAGGCTACGAGCAGTACTTC
TRBJ2-1 . TRBV7-2 . CASIWTGGDNEQFF TGTGCCAGCATCTGGACTGGGGGTGACAATGAGCAGTTCTTC
TRBJ2-2 . TRBV5-1 TRBD1 CASSPGTGGRLNTGELFF TGCGCCAGCAGCCCTGGGACAGGGGGCCGGTTGAACACCGGGGAGCTGTTTTTT
TRBJ1-6 . TRBV12-5 TRBD1 CASGLATGANSPLHF TGTGCTAGTGGTTTGGCGACAGGGGCAAATTCACCCCTCCACTTT
TRBJ1-2 . TRBV6-6 TRBD1 CASSYGTGGSGGYTF TGTGCCAGCAGTTATGGGACAGGGGGATCAGGCGGCTACACCTTC
TRBJ2-1 . TRBV30 TRBD1 CAWSVPGGPSYNEQFF TGTGCCTGGAGTGTACCAGGGGGACCCAGCTACAATGAGCAGTTCTTC
TRBJ2-1 . TRBV7-9 . CASSLDLTWGEQFF TGTGCCAGCAGCTTAGATCTCACGTGGGGCGAGCAGTTCTTC
TRBJ2-1 few TRBV7-2 . CASSLAGVNEQFF TGTGCCAGCAGCTTAGCAGGGGTTAATGAGCAGTTCTTC
TRBJ1-1 . TRBV4-1 . CASSQVGGRGNAFF TGCGCCAGCAGCCAAGTGGGGGGGAGGGGGAATGCTTTCTTT
TRBJ2-2 . TRBV7-3 . CASRIQETGELFF TGTGCCAGCAGGATCCAGGAAACCGGGGAGCTGTTTTTT
TRBJ2-3 . TRBV11-2 . CASSSTRTPSGTQYF TGTGCCAGCAGCTCCACCCGGACGCCCTCCGGTACGCAGTATTTT
TRBJ2-1 . TRBV7-9 . CASSLTESSYNEQFF TGTGCCAGCAGCTTGACAGAGAGCTCCTACAATGAGCAGTTCTTC
TRBJ1-5 few TRBV6-1 . CASSETSDQPQHF TGTGCCAGCAGTGAGACTTCAGATCAGCCCCAGCATTTT
TRBJ2-2 . TRBV29-1 . CSVNPSRGAQGGELFF TGCAGCGTAAACCCCTCACGGGGGGCGCAGGGCGGGGAGCTGTTTTTT
TRBJ1-2 . TRBV5-5 . CASSWVDSSGYGYTF TGTGCCAGCAGCTGGGTGGACAGCTCGGGCTATGGCTACACCTTC
TRBJ2-1 once TRBV4-2 TRBD2 CASSRTSGGARNEQFF TGTGCCAGCAGCCGGACTAGCGGGGGGGCAAGGAATGAGCAGTTCTTC
TRBJ2-1 . TRBV4-2 . CASSRGPSTGSSYNEQFF TGTGCCAGCAGCCGCGGGCCTTCCACGGGGAGCTCCTACAATGAGCAGTTCTTC
TRBJ2-7 once TRBV6-5 . CASSDSGLVRYEQYF TGTGCCAGCAGCGATTCAGGGTTGGTACGCTACGAGCAGTACTTC
TRBJ2-3 . TRBV9 . CASSVEGRPDTQYF TGTGCCAGCAGCGTAGAGGGGCGGCCAGATACGCAGTATTTT
TRBJ2-7 . TRBV28 . CASWGTGYYEQYF TGTGCCAGCTGGGGAACAGGGTACTACGAGCAGTACTTC
TRBJ1-2 . TRBV2 . CASSEALRFGNYGYTF TGTGCCAGCAGTGAAGCGCTTCGATTCGGCAATTATGGCTACACCTTC
TRBJ1-1 . TRBV7-9 . CASSVGWFTEAFF TGTGCCAGCAGCGTCGGGTGGTTCACTGAAGCTTTCTTT
TRBJ1-4 . TRBV28 TRBD1 CASSPLGQYNEKLFF TGTGCCAGCAGTCCCCTGGGACAGTATAATGAAAAACTGTTTTTT
TRBJ1-6 . TRBV7-2 . CASSLGRDSPLHF TGTGCCAGCAGCTTAGGACGGGATTCACCCCTCCACTTT
TRBJ2-5 . TRBV10-3 TRBD2 CAISGRQAGTPETQYF TGTGCCATCAGTGGGCGTCAAGCGGGGACTCCAGAGACCCAGTACTTC
TRBJ2-3 . TRBV5-4 TRBD2 CASSVNAGDPQYF TGTGCCAGCAGCGTCAATGCGGGGGACCCGCAGTATTTT
TRBJ2-1 . TRBV7-3 TRBD1 CASSLAGGAEQFF TGTGCCAGCAGCTTAGCAGGGGGCGCTGAGCAGTTCTTC
TRBJ1-2 . TRBV10-3 . CAIRESGANYGYTF TGTGCCATCAGAGAGTCGGGGGCTAACTATGGCTACACCTTC
TRBJ2-5 . TRBV3-1/TRBV3-2 . CASSQGVSETQYF TGTGCCAGCAGCCAAGGAGTATCGGAGACCCAGTACTTC
TRBJ1-3 . TRBV7-6 TRBD1 CASSLGTGRGNTIYF TGTGCCAGCAGCTTAGGGACAGGGAGGGGAAACACCATATATTTT
TRBJ1-1 . TRBV7-2 . CASSLRLGAGMTEAFF TGTGCCAGCAGCCTCCGATTGGGTGCGGGCATGACTGAAGCTTTCTTT
TRBJ1-2 . TRBV6-5 . CASTSLAYYGYTF TGTGCCAGCACCTCTTTAGCCTACTATGGCTACACCTTC